These 5 T cell receptor beta chains came from one sample sequenced in a study of regulatory T cells in long-lasting Graves disease (dated by TCRdb to the early 2020s). Library preparation used multiplex PCR. The instrument given in TCRdb is Illumina HiSeq 4000. CDR3 regions were amplified by Arm-PCR with iRepertoire HTBI primers to construct TCR beta libraries. TCRdb passed the public sequencing reads through fastp at Q25 and MiXCR, retaining productive beta sequences. Here each entry gathers all rows of one CDR3 protein and keeps the most common genes and DNA. The sample table lists hundreds of thousands of distinct CDR3 sequences, around 16% of them with a count of one. The ten top clones hold 20% to 30% of the sample. The label giving this sample's time point can be read as: newly diagnosed GD, antithyroid drugs for less than 3 months. RNA was extracted from PBMCs in TRIzol for both TCR sequencing and RNA sequencing.

This sample was shared with a second study, whose subject was T cells in Graves' hyperthyroidism and ophthalmopathy.

The sample in question was peripheral blood mononuclear cells (PBMCs), obtained at new diagnosis, from a patient treated with antithyroid drugs. The receptors derive from a middle-aged woman with Graves disease. Donor details come from another sample of the same person, matched by shared clones.

In this sample, this clonotype turned up many times. The V call is TRBV7-9, the J call TRBJ2-7; 7 positions agree with TRBD1. J was trimmed by 4 bases and V by 6 bases; bases with no gene match: 30. Germline loops: CDR1 SEHNR, CDR2 FQNEAQ (reference sequence). The CDR3 loop spans 21 amino acids. As DNA, the CDR3 is TGTGCCAGCAGTGCCTCCGGGACCCACCGGCTGGGGACAGTCCGGGGTTACGAGCAGTACTTC. Translated: CASSASGTHRLGTVRGYEQYF.

This clonotype was seen only a few times. The chain combines TRBV7-6 with TRBJ1-1; D unclear. Trimming cost V 5 bases and J 0 bases, with 13 bases left between them. This CDR3 has 15 residues. The germline CDR1 and CDR2 sequences are SGHVS and FNYEAQ. For the CDR3, the DNA is TGTGCCAGCAGCCCTGGGCGTAACATGAACACTGAAGCTTTCTTT. The encoded protein is CASSPGRNMNTEAFF.

The CDR3 protein is CASSPSTGTGIFYEQYF. In DNA, the CDR3 is TGTGCCAGCAGTCCGAGCACCGGGACAGGGATATTCTACGAGCAGTACTTC. This chain joins TRBV9 and TRBJ2-7; TRBD1 matches 9 bases. Losses at the gene ends were 5 bases for V and 3 bases for J; bases not matched to a gene: 15. The germline gives CDR1 SGDLS, CDR2 YYNGEE. This CDR3 comprises 17 residues.

The table lists this clonotype with a few counts. CDR3 region: CASSPSPGGYNSPLHF. CDR3 nucleotides: TGTGCCAGCAGCCCCTCCCCGGGGGGTTATAATTCACCCCTCCACTTT. The chain has TRBV7-2 and TRBJ1-6; possibly TRBD1 for D (5 bases). V lost 5 bases to trimming and J lost 4 bases, with 15 bases between them. The CDR3 length is 16 residues. Germline CDR1 and CDR2: SGHTA and FQGNSA.

The V and J genes are TRBV7-8 and TRBJ2-7; no clear D gene. V was pared by 2 bases and J by 6 bases, with 11 bases between. The CDR3 has 13 amino acids. Germline-derived CDR1 and CDR2 are SGHVS and FQNEAQ. CDR3 protein: CASSLSPSLEQYF. The CDR3, as DNA: TGTGCCAGCAGCTTATCTCCGTCCCTCGAGCAGTACTTC.